Sequencing of this T cell receptor (beta chain) was carried out in a study of cytomegalovirus exposure and HLA in healthy donors. Study observations and caveats: Specificity of a few CMV-associated chains for CMV antigens was verified in vitro.

This clone was found a few times. Its antigen is as yet unknown. Per germline, CDR1 MNHEY and CDR2 SVGAGI. The V end lost 0 bases, the J end lost 6 bases, and 17 bases lay between the germline ends. This CDR3 has 16 residues. The study ran its PCR with 60 Vbeta and 13 Jbeta primers. Measured with immunoSEQ multiplex PCR; TCRdb has only the in-frame clones, and not every one. The sample lists 170,000 or so clones, around 74% occurring once. Sequencing was carried out using PBMCs. The rearrangement uses TRBV6-5 and TRBJ1-1; maybe TRBD1 (6 bases). This sequence was found in a woman aged 25 to 39 in good health and CMV-seronegative. CDR3 DNA sequence: TGTGCCAGCAGTTACTCTAGCAGGGGCTACAACCCTGAAGCTTTCTTT. Its translation: CASSYSSRGYNPEAFF.